This T cell receptor beta chain was profiled in a study of blood T cell repertoires in COVID-19. Across the whole study: Samples of COVID-19 (acute and convalescent) were obtained from the United States, Italy and Spain. PBMCs, B-cell-depleted T cells, or T cells were the source of the cDNA or gDNA that made up the material.

This CDR3 has 15 residues. Germline V gene sequence: CDR1 LNHDA, CDR2 SQIVND (reference sequence). Trimming left V 4 bases short and J 4 bases short, with 11 bases between. Profiling relied on immunoSEQ multiplex PCR, and the TCRdb table lists in-frame clones only, not all of them. The data show 35,000 to 50,000 clones, 90% seen once. The source is a man between 45 and 60 years old with active COVID-19. V and J are TRBV19 and TRBJ2-6; D might be TRBD2 (5 bases). Sequencing was performed on peripheral blood. CDR3 sequence: CASSRAGGGANVLTF. The CDR3 region has the DNA TGTGCCAGTAGTAGGGCGGGTGGAGGGGCCAACGTCCTGACTTTC. Full variable domain (outside the CDR3, taken from reference TRBV19 and TRBJ2-6): DGGITQSPKYLFRKEGQNVTLSCEQNLNHDAMYWYRQDPGQGLRLIYYSQIVNDFQKGDIAEGYSVSREKKESFPLTVTSAQKNPTAFYLCASSRAGGGANVLTFGAGSRLTVL.